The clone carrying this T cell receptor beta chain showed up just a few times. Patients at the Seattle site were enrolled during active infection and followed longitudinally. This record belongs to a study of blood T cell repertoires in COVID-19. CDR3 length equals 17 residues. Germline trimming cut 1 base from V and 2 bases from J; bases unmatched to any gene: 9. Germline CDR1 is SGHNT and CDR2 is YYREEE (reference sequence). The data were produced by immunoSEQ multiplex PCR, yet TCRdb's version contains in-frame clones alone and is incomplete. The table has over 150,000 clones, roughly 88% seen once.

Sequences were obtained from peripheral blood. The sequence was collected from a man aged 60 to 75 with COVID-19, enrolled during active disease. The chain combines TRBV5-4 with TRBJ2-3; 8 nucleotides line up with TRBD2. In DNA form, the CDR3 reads TGTGCCAGCAGCTTGAGGACGGGAGGGCCAGCCACAGATACGCAGTATTTT. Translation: CASSLRTGGPATDTQYF.